The clone carrying this T cell receptor beta chain was detected many times. Its antigen is still unknown. Between the trimmed V and J ends, which lost 6 bases and 7 bases, there was a span of 11 bases. Germline V gene sequence: CDR1 DFQATT, CDR2 SNEGSKA (reference sequence). This CDR3 is 11 amino acids long. A single record per CDR3 protein comes from TCRdb applying MiXCR to the 5' RACE reads. The table records tens of thousands of distinct CDR3 sequences, 10% of them present only once. This sample stems from a study of neurological immune-mediated disorders. Study outcomes and limitations: It was HTLV-1-associated myelopathy that showed the most TCR clonal expansion, while multiple sclerosis showed the least, falling below healthy controls.

This sequence originates from a woman in her 40s with HTLV-1-associated myelopathy (HAM/TSP). The rearrangement uses TRBV20-1 and TRBJ2-3, with D uncertain. Sequenced sample: PBMCs. The chain's CDR3 is CSANSVNTQYF. The CDR3 DNA reads TGCAGTGCCAATTCTGTAAATACGCAGTATTTT.